What follows are 18 T cell receptor beta chains derived from one specimen sequenced in a study of radiotherapy plus CTLA-4 blockade in lung cancer. Repertoires were generated with immunoSEQ multiplex PCR, while TCRdb's copy carries only in-frame clones and drops some. The sample yields approximately 73,000 clones, around 86% seen once. The sample in question was peripheral blood, obtained from a patient treated with radiotherapy plus ipilimumab. These receptors came from a human donor with non-small cell lung cancer that progressed on radiotherapy plus ipilimumab.

This rearrangement joins TRBV19 to TRBJ2-1; 9 bases fit TRBD2. The V and J ends lost 4 bases and 10 bases, in that order; junction bases with no gene match: 8. From germline, CDR1 is LNHDA and CDR2 SQIVND (reference sequence). This CDR3 comprises 14 residues. CDR3 in DNA: TGTGCCAGTAGTACGCGGGAGGGGGGATACGAGCAGTTCTTC. Translated: CASSTREGGYEQFF.

The chain couples TRBV7-9 to TRBJ1-5, with D unclear. CDR3 length: 14 amino acids. Germline V CDR1 and CDR2: SEHNR, FQNEAQ (reference sequence). Trimming removed 5 bases at V and 7 bases at J, with 15 bases between. Written as DNA, the CDR3 is TGTGCCAGCAGCCCCGGAAACAGCGGGCAGCCCCAGCATTTT. Protein sequence: CASSPGNSGQPQHF.

This chain uses TRBV2 with TRBJ2-3, with 8 bases aligning to TRBD2. The CDR3 has 14 residues. Germline V gene lookup returns CDR1 SNHLY and CDR2 FYNNEI. The J segment lost 2 bases and the V segment lost 6 bases, leaving 4 bases of the junction unmatched. The CDR3 region has the DNA TGTGCCAGCAGAGATGGACTAGCCACAGATACGCAGTATTTT. This codes for CASRDGLATDTQYF.

This chain links TRBV5-6 with TRBJ1-5; D might be TRBD1 (6 bases). The germline V gene encodes CDR1 SGHDT and CDR2 YYEEEE. The CDR3 is 15 amino acids. Trimming pared 1 base from V and 4 bases from J, leaving 12 bases between. CDR3: CASSLRGAGNQPQHF. CDR3 in DNA: TGTGCCAGCAGCTTGAGGGGGGCGGGAAATCAGCCCCAGCATTTT.

V usage is TRBV5-1 and J usage is TRBJ1-1; the match to TRBD1 covers 9 bases. Trimming cost V 4 bases and J 4 bases; bases outside gene matches: 8. The CDR3 is 15 amino acids. Germline CDR1 SGHRS, CDR2 YFSETQ. CDR3 protein: CASSPGTGIATEAFF. CDR3 coding DNA: TGCGCCAGCAGCCCGGGGACAGGGATCGCCACTGAAGCTTTCTTT.

CDR3 DNA: TGCAGCGGTTACGGAGGAACTGAAGCTTTCTTT. Protein product: CSGYGGTEAFF. The genes are TRBV29-1 and TRBJ1-1; D is unresolved. The CDR3 has 11 residues. The V gene's germline CDR1 is SQVTM and CDR2 ANQGSEA. V lost 7 bases and J 5 bases, leaving 11 bases between the germline ends.

The V gene is TRBV19, the J gene TRBJ2-7, with 7 bases that match TRBD1. The germline gives CDR1 LNHDA, CDR2 SQIVND (reference sequence). The J segment lost 2 bases and the V segment lost 6 bases, leaving 4 bases of the junction unmatched. The CDR3 is 13 residues long. The DNA for the CDR3 is TGTGCCAGTAGGAGGACAGGAACCTACGAGCAGTACTTC. This encodes CASRRTGTYEQYF.

This clone was seen a handful of times. The chain is built from TRBV28 and TRBJ2-7; TRBD2 agrees at 11 bases. Germline lookup yields CDR1 MDHEN and CDR2 SYDVKM. The CDR3 contains 14 residues. The V and J ends lost 6 bases and 1 base, in that order; junction bases with no gene match: 2. CDR3 DNA sequence: TGTGCCAGCAGCCGACTAGCGGGGTCCTACGAGCAGTACTTC. Amino acid sequence: CASSRLAGSYEQYF.

The chain uses TRBV6-5 and TRBJ2-5, with a possible D match to TRBD2 (6 bases). Trimming removed 1 base from V and 2 bases from J, with 11 bases in between. This CDR3 region has 15 residues. Germline V gene lookup returns CDR1 MNHEY and CDR2 SVGAGI. Here the CDR3 reads CASSYFGGNQETQYF. CDR3 in DNA: TGTGCCAGCAGTTACTTTGGGGGGAATCAAGAGACCCAGTACTTC.

The V gene is TRBV4-2, the J gene TRBJ1-4, with no clear D. The CDR3 contains 14 residues. V gave up 0 bases and J gave up 8 bases, with 10 bases separating them. Per germline, CDR1 LGHNA and CDR2 YNFKEQ. CDR3 nucleotide sequence: TGTGCCAGCAGCCAAGATCGTTTGGGGGAAAAACTGTTTTTT. Translated, it gives CASSQDRLGEKLFF.

The chain links TRBV6-6 to TRBJ1-5, with D unresolved. This CDR3 has 13 amino acids. Germline V gives CDR1 MNHNY, CDR2 SVGAGI (reference sequence). V was shortened by 2 bases and J by 5 bases, with 7 bases between the two germline ends. In DNA, the CDR3 is TGTGCCAGCAGTTACGATTGGGATCAGCCCCAGCATTTT. The encoded protein is CASSYDWDQPQHF.

This clone has just one count. This sequence joins TRBV14 and TRBJ2-7; a possible D gene is TRBD2 (5 bases). The length of the CDR3 is 11 residues. The germline V gene encodes CDR1 SGHDN and CDR2 FVKESK. Trimming stripped 3 bases from V and 6 bases from J, with 6 bases between. As DNA, the CDR3 is TGTGCCAGCAGCCACGGAGGCGAGCAGTACTTC. The encoded protein is CASSHGGEQYF.

This clone was counted once. The rearrangement uses TRBV29-1 and TRBJ1-1, with 8 bases fitting TRBD1. Germline V gives CDR1 SQVTM, CDR2 ANQGSEA. The CDR3 is 11 residues long. With V trimmed by 7 bases and J by 7 bases, 5 bases remained unmatched. CDR3 DNA sequence: TGCAGCGCGACAGGACAGGGTGAAGCTTTCTTT. It specifies CSATGQGEAFF.

This rearrangement joins TRBV29-1 to TRBJ2-1, with 13 bases that match TRBD2. Trimming removed 3 bases from V and 6 bases from J; junction bases left unmatched: 5. The CDR3 spans 15 residues. CDR1 is SQVTM, CDR2 ANQGSEA, per germline. The CDR3 DNA is TGCAGCGTTGACCTGGGGACTAGCGGGGTCAATGAGCAGTTCTTC. Its protein product is CSVDLGTSGVNEQFF.

J is TRBJ2-5 and V is TRBV5-1; D assignment may be TRBD1 or TRBD2 (5 bases each). Germline loops: CDR1 SGHRS, CDR2 YFSETQ. V lost 4 bases to trimming and J lost 3 bases, with 16 bases between them. CDR3 length equals 15 residues. The CDR3: CASSPGPRGEETQYF. In DNA form, the CDR3 reads TGCGCCAGCAGCCCGGGCCCGAGGGGCGAAGAGACCCAGTACTTC.

This chain uses TRBV6-6 with TRBJ2-7; 8 bases match TRBD2. From germline, CDR1 is MNHNY and CDR2 SVGAGI (reference sequence). The V and J ends lost 0 bases and 2 bases, in that order; junction bases with no gene match: 3. CDR3 size: 15 residues. Here the CDR3 DNA reads TGTGCCAGCAGTTACTCTGCGGGAGGCCCCTACGAGCAGTACTTC. As protein: CASSYSAGGPYEQYF.

The chain has TRBV5-4 and TRBJ2-7; 9 nucleotides match TRBD2. The CDR3 consists of 16 residues. V lost 0 bases, J lost 9 bases, and 13 bases stayed unmatched. The germline V gene has CDR1 SGHNT and CDR2 YYREEE (reference sequence). CDR3 nucleotides: TGTGCCAGCAGCTTGGGAGTAGCGGGAGTCTCGGGGGGGCAGTACTTC. Protein sequence: CASSLGVAGVSGGQYF. Supplemented by reference TRBV5-4 and TRBJ2-7, the full variable domain reads ETGVTQSPTHLIKTRGQQVTLRCSSQSGHNTVSWYQQALGQGPQFIFQYYREEENGRGNFPPRFSGLQFPNYSSELNVNALELDDSALYLCASSLGVAGVSGGQYFGPGTRLTVT.

The chain couples TRBV7-6 to TRBJ2-2; 7 nucleotides line up with TRBD2. Unmatched junction bases numbered 7, after V lost 3 bases and J lost 6 bases. The CDR3 runs 15 residues. Germline V gives CDR1 SGHVS, CDR2 FNYEAQ. CDR3 DNA sequence: TGTGCCAGCAGCTTCGGGGGGAGTATTTCCGGGGAGCTGTTTTTT. It codes for CASSFGGSISGELFF.